This T cell receptor (beta chain) emerged from a study of OX40 agonist ivuxolimab in advanced cancers. Overall study context: Patients were treated with ivuxolimab, an agonistic anti-OX40 (CD134) antibody. Anti-PD-1, anti-PD-L1 or anti-CTLA-4 therapy given earlier was allowed, and approximately 43% had some. Study-level points and caveats: Among patients with partial responses at 0.1-3.0 mg/kg, clonal expansion was among the lowest. Some nonresponders likewise displayed low normalized T-cell clonal expansion.

Trimming took 0 bases from V and 2 from J, leaving 11 bases between them. CDR1 is SGHVS, CDR2 FNYEAQ, per germline. The CDR3 spans 15 residues. Generated by immunoSEQ multiplex PCR, the TCRdb table keeps only in-frame clones and is missing some. The data show around 75,000 clones, with roughly 86% seen just once and around 2.5% held by the top ten. As to this clone: What it binds is unknown.

Source: CD4+ or CD8+ T cells sorted from blood, taken in a trial of the OX40 agonist ivuxolimab. The rearrangement uses TRBV7-6 and TRBJ2-7; D is possibly TRBD2 (6 bases). This receptor was identified in an adult with an advanced solid tumor such as melanoma, head and neck, liver or kidney cancer. CDR3 coding DNA: TGTGCCAGCAGCTTAGCCGGGACTGTCCCCTACGAGCAGTACTTC. Translation: CASSLAGTVPYEQYF.